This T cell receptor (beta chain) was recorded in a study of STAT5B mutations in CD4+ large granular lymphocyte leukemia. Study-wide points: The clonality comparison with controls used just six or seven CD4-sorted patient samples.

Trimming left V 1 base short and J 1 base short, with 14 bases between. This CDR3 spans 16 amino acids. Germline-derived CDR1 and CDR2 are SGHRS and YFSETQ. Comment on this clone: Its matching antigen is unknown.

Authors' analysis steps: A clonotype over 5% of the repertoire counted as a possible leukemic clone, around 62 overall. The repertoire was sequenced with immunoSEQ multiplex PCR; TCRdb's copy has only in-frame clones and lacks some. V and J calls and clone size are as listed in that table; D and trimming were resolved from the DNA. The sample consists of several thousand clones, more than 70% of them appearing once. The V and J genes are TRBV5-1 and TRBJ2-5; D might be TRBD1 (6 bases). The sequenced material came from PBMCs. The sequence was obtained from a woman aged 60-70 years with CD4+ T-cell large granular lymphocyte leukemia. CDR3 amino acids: CASSLRKGEIQETQYF. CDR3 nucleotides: TGCGCCAGCAGCTTGAGGAAGGGGGAAATCCAAGAGACCCAGTACTTC.